This T cell receptor beta chain comes out of a study of Graves' ophthalmopathy and Graves' hyperthyroidism. The study, taken as a whole, reports: Between ophthalmopathy and stable hyperthyroidism, a 13-signature model drew a separation with about 85% sensitivity and around 80% specificity. Blood contained most expanded thyroid clonotypes exceeding 0.001 frequency.

Among the exclusions were patients with other autoimmune diseases, uncontrolled infections, pregnancy or lactation. Trimming took 3 bases from V and 7 from J, leaving 6 bases between them. CDR3 size: 12 residues. The V gene's germline CDR1 is SGHTA and CDR2 FQGTGA. This clonotype has a count of ten or more. Its specificity is not known. Beta-chain TCR CDR3 regions were amplified from RNA transcripts. An opening RT-PCR round employed HTBI primers and preceded a second-round multiplex PCR. Each CDR3 protein is one row after TCRdb ran MiXCR on the multiplex PCR reads. The table lists approximately 500,000 distinct CDR3 sequences, over 13% of them singletons.

This chain links TRBV7-3 with TRBJ2-2, with D unclear. The receptor was isolated from a woman in her 30s with Graves' ophthalmopathy. The sequencing input was blood. CDR3: CASSLGIGELFF. CDR3 nucleotide sequence: TGTGCCAGCAGCTTGGGGATCGGGGAGCTGTTTTTT.